The 12 T cell receptor beta chains presented below share a single source sample, sequenced in a study of T-cell memory formation after mild COVID-19. Using its own MiXCR run on the 5' RACE reads, TCRdb lists one record per CDR3 protein. The sample consists of a few hundred thousand distinct CDR3 sequences, more than 20% of them appearing once. The sample consisted of PBMCs or a T cell subset sorted from them (not recorded which). Receptor source: a man aged 18 to 29 who had mild COVID-19 (a few samples of this study predate the infection). Cell type and time point are not known.

This clonotype was counted between two and nine times. The chain combines TRBV20-1 with TRBJ1-1, with a weak D call TRBD1 (5 bases). The CDR3 length is 14 residues. The V gene lost 2 bases and the J gene lost 4 bases, with 14 bases spanning the gap. CDR1 DFQATT and CDR2 SNEGSKA come from the germline V gene (reference sequence). For the CDR3, the DNA is TGCAGTGCTAGATTGGGTAGAGGGGCCACTGAAGCTTTCTTT. It specifies CSARLGRGATEAFF.

There are a few counts of this clonotype. The chain joins TRBV6-4 to TRBJ1-6; D ambiguous. Trimming took off 3 bases at V and 4 bases at J, with 13 bases between the two ends. The CDR3 consists of 16 residues. Germline V gene data show CDR1 as MRHNA and CDR2 as SNTAGT. CDR3 protein: CASSEGPRGYNSPLHF. CDR3 sequence (DNA): TGTGCCAGCAGTGAAGGACCCCGCGGATATAATTCACCCCTCCACTTT.

In its sample, this clonotype was seen a few times. This chain uses TRBV28 with TRBJ2-2; D might be TRBD1 or TRBD2, each matching 5 bases. The CDR3 totals 15 residues. V was clipped by 2 bases and J by 7 bases, with 14 bases between them. Germline V CDR1 and CDR2: MDHEN, SYDVKM. The CDR3 DNA reads TGTGCCAGCAGTTTAAGGGACCCTGGTATCGGGGAGCTGTTTTTT. Its translation: CASSLRDPGIGELFF. Together with reference TRBV28 and TRBJ2-2, the CDR3 gives the full variable domain: DVKVTQSSRYLVKRTGEKVFLECVQDMDHENMFWYRQDPGLGLRLIYFSYDVKMKEKGDIPEGYSVSREKKERFSLILESASTNQTSMYLCASSLRDPGIGELFFGEGSRLTVL.

The chain employs TRBV11-2 and TRBJ1-4; weak D call: TRBD1 (6 bases). The CDR3 is 13 amino acids. Germline lookup yields CDR1 SGHAT and CDR2 FQNNGV. Trimming removed 7 bases at V and 8 bases at J, with 14 bases between. The CDR3 DNA reads as TGTGCCAGCACCCTGACAGGAGTGGAAAAACTGTTTTTT. Residues: CASTLTGVEKLFF.

This rearrangement joins TRBV20-1 to TRBJ2-7; 8 bases are a match to TRBD1. V was pared by 3 bases and J by 0 bases, with 4 bases of the junction left unmatched. There are 14 residues in the CDR3. CDR1 DFQATT and CDR2 SNEGSKA come from the germline V gene (reference sequence). The CDR3 DNA follows: TGCAGTGCTAGGGGACAGGTTAGCTCCTACGAGCAGTACGTC. It translates to CSARGQVSSYEQYV.

Only one count was recorded for this clonotype. The rearrangement joins TRBV20-1 to TRBJ2-2; 7 nucleotides align to TRBD1. V was pared by 0 bases and J by 6 bases, with 10 bases of the junction left unmatched. The CDR3 spans 16 residues. Germline loops: CDR1 DFQATT, CDR2 SNEGSKA (reference sequence). In DNA, the CDR3 is TGCAGTGCTAGAGATCATGAGGGGGCGTCAGCCGGGGAGCTGTTTTTT. Encoded protein: CSARDHEGASAGELFF.

This sequence joins TRBV29-1 and TRBJ2-7, with D perhaps TRBD1 (6 bases). From germline, CDR1 is SQVTM and CDR2 ANQGSEA. Trimming shortened V by 3 bases and J by 3 bases, and 12 bases separated the two germline ends. The CDR3 runs 13 residues. The CDR3, as DNA: TGCAGCGTTGAGGAACAGGGCGGCTACGAGCAGTACTTC. Its translation is CSVEEQGGYEQYF.

This clonotype was detected a few times. The chain uses TRBV15 and TRBJ2-1; D possibly corresponds to TRBD1 (5 bases). The CDR3 is made up of 15 amino acids. V gave up 0 bases and J gave up 4 bases, with 10 bases separating them. CDR1 is LNHNV, CDR2 YYDKDF, per germline (reference sequence). In nucleotides, the CDR3 is TGTGCCACCAGCAGAGATTCGACAGCTTACAATGAGCAGTTCTTC. Amino acid sequence: CATSRDSTAYNEQFF.

This rearrangement joins TRBV11-2 to TRBJ1-1; the D is unclear. V gave up 5 bases and J gave up 1 base, with 11 bases separating them. Per the germline V gene, CDR1 is SGHAT and CDR2 is FQNNGV. This CDR3 contains 14 residues. This CDR3 reads CASSTPRGNTEAFF. CDR3 bases: TGTGCCAGCAGCACCCCGCGGGGGAACACTGAAGCTTTCTTT.

The chain is built from TRBV4-3 and TRBJ2-3; perhaps D is TRBD1 or TRBD2 (6 bases each). The CDR3 consists of 16 residues. Trimming removed 1 base from V and 5 bases from J, with 16 bases in between. Germline V gene data show CDR1 as LGHNA and CDR2 as YSLEER. The CDR3: CASSQGYQGGIDTQYF. CDR3 in DNA: TGCGCCAGCAGCCAAGGCTACCAAGGGGGGATAGATACGCAGTATTTT.

The chain joins TRBV7-2 to TRBJ2-1, with D hard to call. The CDR3 is 14 residues long. The germline CDR1 and CDR2 sequences are SGHTA and FQGNSA. Deletions cut 1 base from V and 7 bases from J, with 11 bases between. CDR3 nucleotide sequence: TGTGCCAGCAGCTTAGGAGAACTCGGAAATGAGCAGTTCTTC. As protein: CASSLGELGNEQFF.

This sequence joins TRBV12-3 or TRBV12-4 and TRBJ2-5; D is undetermined. V was cut by 9 bases and J by 2 bases, with 13 bases left in between. The CDR3 loop spans 13 amino acids. CDR3 DNA sequence: TGTGCCAGTGGAACAGTCGTTCAAGAGACCCAGTACTTC. Amino acids: CASGTVVQETQYF.